Following are 19 T cell receptor beta chains from one sample sequenced in a study of T cells in Graves' hyperthyroidism and ophthalmopathy. There were TCR beta CDR3 regions amplified from RNA transcripts. The primer set for the first-round RT-PCR of the TCR CDR3 was HTBI. TCRdb passed the multiplex PCR reads through MiXCR, listing each CDR3 protein once. The top ten clones hold about 29% of a sample with around 200,000 distinct CDR3 sequences, over 15% of them seen once. Sequencing used blood. The receptors shown here come from a woman between 50 and 59 years old with Graves' hyperthyroidism.

The chain couples TRBV11-3 to TRBJ1-1, with unresolved D. V gave up 2 bases and J gave up 4 bases, with 20 bases separating them. Germline loops: CDR1 SGHNT, CDR2 YENEEA. The CDR3 is 17 residues long. The CDR3 DNA sequence: TGTGCCAGCAGCTTACAGACGGGGTGGAGAGTTATCACTGAAGCTTTCTTT. It codes for CASSLQTGWRVITEAFF.

The chain uses TRBV13 and TRBJ2-7; D uncertain. Germline lookup yields CDR1 PRHDT and CDR2 FYEKMQ (reference sequence). CDR3 length equals 12 residues. Trimming left V 4 bases short and J 4 bases short, with 8 bases between. Here the CDR3 reads CASSSCGYEQYF. The CDR3 DNA sequence: TGTGCCAGCAGCTCATGCGGATACGAGCAGTACTTC. The full variable domain, completed using reference TRBV13 and TRBJ2-7, is AAGVIQSPRHLIKEKRETATLKCYPIPRHDTVYWYQQGPGQDPQFLISFYEKMQSDKGSIPDRFSAQQFSDYHSELNMSSLELGDSALYFCASSSCGYEQYFGPGTRLTVT.

Remarks on this clonotype: One base away lies a much larger clone, so this may be a sequencing read error. DNA for the CDR3: TGTGCCAGCAGCTCGGGGACAGGATCACTCGAGCAGTACTTC. This translates into CASSSGTGSLEQYF. V and J are TRBV5-6 and TRBJ2-7; 8 positions match TRBD1. The CDR3 runs to 14 residues. Trimming cost V 3 bases and J 6 bases; bases outside gene matches: 8. Germline V gene lookup returns CDR1 SGHDT and CDR2 YYEEEE. Full variable domain (rest looked up from reference TRBV5-6 and TRBJ2-7): DAGVTQSPTHLIKTRGQQVTLRCSPKSGHDTVSWYQQALGQGPQFIFQYYEEEERQRGNFPDRFSGHQFPNYSSELNVNALLLGDSALYLCASSSGTGSLEQYFGPGTRLTVT.

The sample holds many counts of this clonotype. J is TRBJ1-1 and V is TRBV6-1, with TRBD1 identical over 8 bases. After removal of 5 bases from V and 3 bases from J, the junction contained 5 bases not matched to a gene. The CDR3 has 14 residues. CDR1 is MNHNS, CDR2 SASEGT, per germline. The DNA for the CDR3 is TGTGCCAGCAGTCAAGACAGGGGTGACACTGAAGCTTTCTTT. Protein: CASSQDRGDTEAFF.

This chain links TRBV10-3 with TRBJ1-1; 8 bases map to TRBD1. The trim removed 4 bases at V and 4 bases at J, leaving 2 bases unmatched. The CDR3 consists of 13 residues. Per germline, CDR1 ENHRY and CDR2 SYGVKD. The CDR3 region is CAISGTGSTEAFF. In DNA, the CDR3 is TGTGCCATCAGTGGGACAGGGAGCACTGAAGCTTTCTTT.

This clonotype was observed many times. The gene calls are TRBV6-1 and TRBJ1-1; D unresolved. V lost 0 bases and J lost 0, with 17 bases in between. The CDR3 spans 18 residues. The germline V gene has CDR1 MNHNS and CDR2 SASEGT. CDR3 DNA sequence: TGTGCCAGCAGTGAAGCGCTTCGGACCCTTAGAGTGAACACTGAAGCTTTCTTT. It translates to CASSEALRTLRVNTEAFF.

This clonotype was found a few times. The rearrangement uses TRBV6-1 and TRBJ2-4; D tentatively reads TRBD1 or TRBD2 (5 bases each). CDR1 is MNHNS and CDR2 is SASEGT in the germline V gene. CDR3 length: 14 amino acids. V lost 8 bases and J 0 bases, leaving 11 bases between the germline ends. The CDR3: CASAPGTAKNIQYF. CDR3 nucleotide sequence: TGTGCCAGCGCTCCGGGGACAGCCAAAAACATTCAGTACTTC.

The table lists this clonotype with many counts. The V gene is TRBV7-8, the J gene TRBJ2-1; 7 positions match TRBD1. This CDR3 region has 15 residues. Losses at the gene ends were 1 base for V and 4 bases for J; bases not matched to a gene: 4. The germline V gene encodes CDR1 SGHVS and CDR2 FQNEAQ. CDR3 amino acids: CASSLVTGAYNEQFF. DNA of the CDR3: TGTGCCAGCAGCTTAGTCACAGGGGCTTACAATGAGCAGTTCTTC. Together with reference TRBV7-8 and TRBJ2-1, the CDR3 gives the full variable domain: GAGVSQSPRYKVAKRGQDVALRCDPISGHVSLFWYQQALGQGPEFLTYFQNEAQLDKSGLPSDRFFAERPEGSVSTLKIQRTQQEDSAVYLCASSLVTGAYNEQFFGPGTRLTVL.

This clonotype was seen ten or more times. This sequence joins TRBV20-1 and TRBJ1-2, with D unresolved. Looked up from germline, CDR1 is DFQATT and CDR2 is SNEGSKA (reference sequence). This CDR3 is 13 amino acids long. V was clipped by 6 bases and J by 1 base, with 12 bases between them. CDR3 residues: CSARVTFNYGYTF. The CDR3 region has the DNA TGCAGTGCACGTGTTACGTTTAACTATGGCTACACCTTC.

The chain uses TRBV7-9 and TRBJ1-3; D call uncertain. The V gene's germline CDR1 is SEHNR and CDR2 FQNEAQ (reference sequence). Trimming left V 4 bases short and J 8 bases short, with 12 bases between. The CDR3 covers 13 residues. The CDR3 loop is CASSSSQRDTIYF. The CDR3 DNA follows: TGTGCCAGCAGCTCGTCACAGCGGGACACCATATATTTT.

This clonotype was seen ten or more times. V gene TRBV20-1 combines with J gene TRBJ2-5, with 7 bases aligning to TRBD1. With 2 bases clipped from V and 1 base from J, the junction kept 4 bases outside the gene matches. Germline lookup yields CDR1 DFQATT and CDR2 SNEGSKA (reference sequence). The CDR3 spans 14 residues. CDR3 coding DNA: TGCAGTGCTAGAAGGGGGCGAACCCAAGAGACCCAGTACTTC. Protein product: CSARRGRTQETQYF.

The J gene is TRBJ2-7, the V gene TRBV20-1, with D hard to call. Trimming removed 1 base from V and 2 bases from J, with 12 bases in between. Germline V gene lookup returns CDR1 DFQATT and CDR2 SNEGSKA (reference sequence). The CDR3 covers 14 residues. CDR3 nucleotide sequence: TGCAGTGCTAGAGCAGGCCAGGTTCCCTACGAGCAGTACTTC. It encodes CSARAGQVPYEQYF.

Ten or more counts support this clonotype. V is TRBV20-1 and J is TRBJ2-7; 10 nucleotides agree with TRBD2. This CDR3 is built from 13 residues. The germline gives CDR1 DFQATT, CDR2 SNEGSKA (reference sequence). V was pared by 3 bases and J by 6 bases, with 5 bases of the junction left unmatched. The DNA of the CDR3 is TGCAGTGCTAGGGCTAGCGGGGGTGTCGAGCAGTACTTC. Its protein is CSARASGGVEQYF.

This chain joins TRBV5-6 and TRBJ1-2; possible D gene TRBD1, 5 bases. The CDR3 has 15 residues. The V and J ends lost 0 bases and 6 bases respectively, with 15 bases between them. Germline CDR1 reads SGHDT; CDR2 reads YYEEEE. CDR3 region: CASSLVMAGSDGYTF. As DNA, the CDR3 is TGTGCCAGCAGCTTGGTAATGGCAGGGTCCGATGGCTACACCTTC.

This clonotype was detected ten times or more. The chain combines TRBV20-1 with TRBJ1-5, with 7 bases matching TRBD1. The ends lost 6 bases at V and 0 bases at J; junction bases unmatched: 14. The CDR3 sequence is 17 residues long. Germline V gene sequence: CDR1 DFQATT, CDR2 SNEGSKA (reference sequence). In nucleotides, the CDR3 is TGCAGTGCCATCGATGTCCGGGACAGCGATAGCAATCAGCCCCAGCATTTT. Encoded protein: CSAIDVRDSDSNQPQHF.

This clonotype was counted ten times or more. The rearrangement links TRBV7-2 to TRBJ1-1, with a tentative D call TRBD1 (5 bases). The length of the CDR3 is 15 residues. Germline assignment: CDR1 SGHTA and CDR2 FQGNSA. Trimming took 5 bases from V and 0 from J, leaving 13 bases between them. CDR3 loop: CASSPPTAMNTEAFF. CDR3 nucleotide sequence: TGTGCCAGCAGCCCGCCGACAGCGATGAACACTGAAGCTTTCTTT.

This clonotype was recorded at least ten times. The chain recombines TRBV5-6 with TRBJ1-2; D is uncertain. The V and J ends lost 2 bases and 4 bases respectively, with 6 bases between them. Germline V CDR1 and CDR2: SGHDT, YYEEEE. The CDR3 has 12 residues. The CDR3 loop reads CASSFTPYGYTF. The CDR3 DNA reads TGTGCCAGCAGCTTCACCCCCTATGGCTACACCTTC.

This clonotype has a count of ten or more. The chain carries TRBV29-1 and TRBJ1-1; possibly TRBD1 for D (6 bases). CDR1 and CDR2 from the germline V gene are SQVTM and ANQGSEA. The CDR3 spans 15 residues. Trimming cost V 1 base and J 1 base, with 13 bases left between them. The CDR3 DNA sequence: TGCAGCGTTGAAGGGCGTCAGGGGTGGAACACTGAAGCTTTCTTT. Translating gives CSVEGRQGWNTEAFF.

This clonotype was picked up many times. The gene calls are TRBV5-1 and TRBJ1-1; 8 bases fit TRBD1. Germline-derived CDR1 and CDR2 are SGHRS and YFSETQ. The CDR3 loop spans 12 amino acids. The trim removed 7 bases at V and 6 bases at J, leaving 5 bases unmatched. The CDR3 is CASSQGGPEAFF. The DNA for the CDR3 is TGCGCCAGCTCACAGGGGGGTCCTGAAGCTTTCTTT.